The 22 T cell receptor beta chains below were found in one sample sequenced in a study of shared T cell receptors in the human thymus. The table came from immunoSEQ multiplex PCR; TCRdb's copy has only in-frame clones and leaves some out. Altogether over 650,000 clones are present, more than 70% being singletons, with the ten largest covering 0.0094%. These same records also appear under a second study, on human thymus T cells.

The sample was thymocytes. Every receptor here comes from a boy younger than two with a congenital heart defect.

CDR3 bases: TGTGCCAGCAGTCCAGGGTCTATGAACACTGAAGCTTTCTTT. Translating gives CASSPGSMNTEAFF. J is TRBJ1-1 and V is TRBV6-6, with a weak D call TRBD1 (5 bases). V shed 5 bases and J shed 0 bases, with 10 bases lying between them. Germline V lookup: CDR1 MNHNY, CDR2 SVGAGI (reference sequence). CDR3 length: 14 residues.

The V gene is TRBV14, the J gene TRBJ1-1, with D possibly being TRBD1 (6 bases). From germline, CDR1 is SGHDN and CDR2 FVKESK. V was cut by 0 bases and J by 2 bases, with 10 bases left in between. The CDR3 covers 15 residues. The CDR3 DNA is TGTGCCAGCAGCCAAGAGGGGGCGCCAAACACTGAAGCTTTCTTT. This translates into CASSQEGAPNTEAFF.

The chain is built from TRBV11-2 and TRBJ2-2; the D gene is possibly TRBD2 (5 bases). The CDR3 length is 15 residues. V lost 5 bases and J lost 1, with 11 bases in between. Germline V CDR1 and CDR2: SGHAT, FQNNGV. CDR3: CASSPGLKNTGELFF. The CDR3 DNA sequence: TGTGCCAGCAGCCCCGGACTGAAGAACACCGGGGAGCTGTTTTTT.

The V gene is TRBV28, the J gene TRBJ2-7; D is possibly TRBD2 (6 bases). The ends were cut back, 7 bases at V and 7 bases at J, with 20 bases in the middle. The CDR3 sequence is 14 residues long. CDR1 and CDR2 from the germline V gene are MDHEN and SYDVKM. The CDR3 DNA reads as TGTGCCAGCAACGGAGGGAGGTCCTCTAGGGAGCAGTACTTC. Translating gives CASNGGRSSREQYF.

V usage is TRBV4-1 and J usage is TRBJ2-7; D not certain. The germline V gene encodes CDR1 MGHRA and CDR2 YSYEKL. V lost 1 base to trimming and J lost 0 bases, with 10 bases between them. This CDR3 contains 15 residues. The CDR3 DNA reads as TGCGCCAGCAGCCAAGTATCCGCGAGCTCCTACGAGCAGTACTTC. It yields the protein CASSQVSASSYEQYF.

This chain uses TRBV10-1 with TRBJ2-1, with 10 nucleotides matching TRBD2. The CDR3 has 15 amino acids. CDR1 is WNHNN, CDR2 SYGVQD, per germline (reference sequence). The J segment lost 9 bases and the V segment lost 5 bases, leaving 10 bases of the junction unmatched. CDR3 loop: CASSSKREGQGEQFF. CDR3 coding DNA: TGCGCCAGCAGTTCCAAGCGGGAGGGCCAGGGTGAGCAGTTCTTC.

CDR3 sequence reads: CASSQGRQGRTDTQYF. The CDR3 DNA follows: TGTGCCAGCAGCCAAGGGCGACAGGGGCGAACAGATACGCAGTATTTT. V and J are TRBV14 and TRBJ2-3; TRBD1 agrees at 8 bases. CDR3 length: 16 amino acids. V trimming: 1 base; J trimming: 3 bases; junction bases outside the gene matches: 6. Germline V lookup: CDR1 SGHDN, CDR2 FVKESK.

The gene calls are TRBV15 and TRBJ2-4; TRBD1 agrees at 7 bases. CDR3 size: 21 residues. Trimming at V came to 1 base and at J to 2 bases, leaving 20 bases not matched to a gene. CDR1 and CDR2 from the germline V gene are LNHNV and YYDKDF (reference sequence). CDR3 in DNA: TGTGCCACCAGCAGAGTAGAAGGACAGGAACTAGGGGGTCGCCCCAAAAACATTCAGTACTTC. Translated, it gives CATSRVEGQELGGRPKNIQYF.

The chain couples TRBV11-3 to TRBJ1-6; TRBD1 might be the D (5 bases). The V gene lost 2 bases and the J gene lost 4 bases, with 18 bases spanning the gap. Germline lookup yields CDR1 SGHNT and CDR2 YENEEA. The CDR3 covers 18 residues. The CDR3 nucleotides read TGTGCCAGCAGCTTAAGGGGTCGGTGGTCAGGTTATAATTCACCCCTCCACTTT. It encodes CASSLRGRWSGYNSPLHF.

This clone has only a few counts. This sequence joins TRBV6-5 and TRBJ2-7; 8 bases align to TRBD2. Germline V gene sequence: CDR1 MNHEY, CDR2 SVGAGI. The V and J ends lost 8 bases and 7 bases, in that order; junction bases with no gene match: 13. The CDR3 sequence is 14 residues long. CDR3 region: CASGERGPWGEQYF. The CDR3, as DNA: TGTGCCAGCGGGGAGCGGGGGCCTTGGGGGGAGCAGTACTTC.

This clone has only one observation. The V and J genes are TRBV30 and TRBJ2-1, with TRBD1 matching over 8 bases. The germline V gene encodes CDR1 GTSNPN and CDR2 SVGIG (reference sequence). CDR3 length: 16 amino acids. V trimming: 2 bases; J trimming: 3 bases; junction bases outside the gene matches: 9. CDR3 coding DNA: TGTGCCTGGAGTCCCCGGACAGGGAACGGCTACAATGAGCAGTTCTTC. Translated, it gives CAWSPRTGNGYNEQFF.

This rearrangement joins TRBV18 to TRBJ1-1; D perhaps matches TRBD1 (6 bases). Germline CDR1 is KGHSH and CDR2 is LQKENI. The germline V and J ends were trimmed by 6 bases and 1 base, with 27 bases remaining between them. The CDR3 consists of 19 residues. The CDR3 spells CASSLLIKLTGKENTEAFF. CDR3 DNA: TGTGCCAGCTCCCTCCTCATAAAACTTACAGGGAAAGAGAACACTGAAGCTTTCTTT.

This clone appeared once. The gene calls are TRBV9 and TRBJ2-1; 9 bases line up with TRBD1. The CDR3 runs to 15 residues. Unmatched junction bases numbered 7, after V lost 4 bases and J lost 5 bases. The V gene's germline CDR1 is SGDLS and CDR2 YYNGEE. The CDR3 loop reads CASSPGQGKNNEQFF. As DNA, the CDR3 is TGTGCCAGCAGCCCAGGACAGGGGAAGAACAATGAGCAGTTCTTC. The variable domain in full, with the rest retrieved from reference TRBV9 and TRBJ2-1, is DSGVTQTPKHLITATGQRVTLRCSPRSGDLSVYWYQQSLDQGLQFLIQYYNGEERAKGNILERFSAQQFPDLHSELNLSSLELGDSALYFCASSPGQGKNNEQFFGPGTRLTVL.

The sample holds one count of this clone. The gene calls are TRBV2 and TRBJ2-7, with D perhaps TRBD1 (6 bases). Trimming removed 2 bases from V and 4 bases from J, with 15 bases in between. The CDR3 totals 15 residues. CDR1 and CDR2 (germline): SNHLY, FYNNEI. CDR3 sequence (DNA): TGTGCCAGCAGTGAAAGCAGGGGATTCAGGTACGAGCAGTACTTC. As protein: CASSESRGFRYEQYF.

The rearrangement links TRBV4-1 to TRBJ1-5; D unclear. The germline V gene encodes CDR1 MGHRA and CDR2 YSYEKL. Deletions cut 1 base from V and 0 bases from J, with 10 bases between. The CDR3 has 16 amino acids. This CDR3 reads CASSQGPGYSNQPQHF. DNA of the CDR3: TGCGCCAGCAGCCAAGGCCCAGGTTATAGCAATCAGCCCCAGCATTTT.

The chain employs TRBV9 and TRBJ2-5; possible D gene TRBD2, 7 bases. The germline CDR1 and CDR2 sequences are SGDLS and YYNGEE. The CDR3 is 15 amino acids. V was shortened by 3 bases and J by 5 bases, with 17 bases between the two germline ends. The CDR3 sequence is CASSAYTRGGETQYF. The CDR3, as DNA: TGTGCCAGCAGCGCATACACCAGGGGAGGGGAGACCCAGTACTTC.

The genes are TRBV7-9 and TRBJ1-2; D gene unclear. The CDR3 extends over 17 amino acids. Trimming cost V 2 bases and J 4 bases, with 20 bases left between them. Germline V gives CDR1 SEHNR, CDR2 FQNEAQ (reference sequence). The CDR3 sequence is CASSLSSSLPRPYGYTF. CDR3 coding DNA: TGTGCCAGCAGCTTATCATCCAGTCTTCCCAGGCCCTATGGCTACACCTTC.

The chain uses TRBV7-6 and TRBJ1-6; the D is unclear. The CDR3 has 13 amino acids. Germline V gives CDR1 SGHVS, CDR2 FNYEAQ. Trimming shortened V by 7 bases and J by 8 bases, and 12 bases separated the two germline ends. CDR3: CASKGGGDSPLHF. Here the CDR3 DNA reads TGTGCCAGCAAGGGAGGAGGAGATTCACCCCTCCACTTT.

The chain employs TRBV30 and TRBJ1-2; no clear D. In germline, CDR1 is GTSNPN, CDR2 SVGIG (reference sequence). The CDR3 has 11 amino acids. V was cut by 1 base and J by 14 bases, with 14 bases left in between. CDR3 in DNA: TGTGCCTGGAGTGACGGTCAGGCGCTAACCTTC. Encoded protein: CAWSDGQALTF.

The gene calls are TRBV6-1 and TRBJ1-1; D remains ambiguous. V was pared by 3 bases and J by 0 bases, with 5 bases between. This CDR3 contains 13 residues. CDR1 and CDR2 from the germline V gene are MNHNS and SASEGT. For the CDR3, the DNA is TGTGCCAGCAGTGAGCGGATGAACACTGAAGCTTTCTTT. Its translation is CASSERMNTEAFF.

This clone was detected a few times. This chain links TRBV28 with TRBJ1-2, with 7 bases matching TRBD1. V was clipped by 1 base and J by 4 bases; unmatched bases: 9. This CDR3 has 16 residues. The germline V gene has CDR1 MDHEN and CDR2 SYDVKM. The CDR3 nucleotides are TGTGCCAGCAGTTTATTTTGGGGGGACAGCGGCTATGGCTACACCTTC. Translating it yields CASSLFWGDSGYGYTF.

The V and J genes are TRBV6-5 and TRBJ2-3, with D possibly matching TRBD2 (5 bases). The CDR3 runs 14 residues. The germline V and J ends were trimmed by 4 bases and 5 bases, with 13 bases remaining between them. The V gene's germline CDR1 is MNHEY and CDR2 SVGAGI. CDR3 protein: CASSSEEVGDTQYF. The CDR3 DNA follows: TGTGCCAGCAGTTCCGAGGAGGTAGGAGATACGCAGTATTTT.